This T cell receptor (beta chain) was captured by sequencing in a study of graft-versus-host responses after intestinal transplantation (dated by TCRdb to about 2021). General notes on the study: The transplants that recipients got were multivisceral, liver-intestinal, or isolated intestinal. Anti-thymocyte globulin induction was given to all recipients, followed by maintenance tacrolimus and steroids for approximately 3 years. After intestinal transplantation, graft-versus-host and host-versus-graft alloreactive T cell clones in the graft, circulation and bone marrow were tracked using bulk TCR-beta CDR3 sequencing. Alloreactive clones were identified by sequencing pre-transplant mixed lymphocyte reaction products and comparing them with unstimulated pre-transplant donor and recipient T cells. The cohort enrolled approximately 24 intestinal transplant recipients, one of whom was a retransplant, and a few patients without pretransplant specimens were excluded. A peak of at least 4% donor T cells among recipient peripheral blood mononuclear cells was the definition used for donor T cell macrochimerism. Rather than being sequenced by the commercial service, samples from a few later patients were sequenced in-house on an Illumina MiSeq and processed with MiXCR.

The library was obtained by the immunoSEQ multiplex PCR assay. For most patients, genomic DNA was isolated using the Qiagen DNeasy Blood and Tissue Kit and was shipped frozen to Adaptive Biotechnologies for TCR sequencing. High-throughput TCR-beta CDR3 sequencing of genomic DNA from most patients was performed by Adaptive Biotechnologies. Regarding the original processing steps: Adaptive's ImmunoSEQ software was the source of the TCR sequencing data for approximately 18 patients, while a few other patients were processed with MiXCR and VDJtools. To correct CD4 versus CD8 sorting errors, any sequence found in both subsets at a frequency ratio below 5:1 was removed. CDR3 nucleotide sequences shared between donor and recipient were removed because their origin could not be assigned. At least 2-fold expansion over unstimulated cells and a minimum CFSE-low frequency of 0.002% (template counts) or 0.001% (read counts) were required for clones to be classified as alloreactive. Clones were considered mappable if detected in sequenced pre-transplant spleen, lymph node, or MLR CFSE-low populations of the donor or recipient. The cumulative frequency of alloreactive clones was calculated as a percentage of all sequences, weighted by copy number. Drawn from immuneACCESS, this table holds only the in-frame rearrangements with V and J called that TCRdb kept. Clones are partly lost; checked studies trace under half to an unresolved V gene and leave the rest unexplained. V, J and clone size are those of that table, while D and trimming were read from the DNA. This sample lists some 140,000 clones; about 92% were detected once. Jointly, the top ten make up under 0.2% of the sample.

The sample's time point label, in plain terms: cells obtained before transplantation from donor or recipient. CD3+CD4+ and CD3+CD8+ populations were FACS-sorted from unstimulated pre-transplant donor and recipient cells taken from spleen or lymph nodes. Concerning this clone itself: What this receptor recognizes is not known. No much larger clonotype is one base removed from it; base qualities were not supplied.

V lost 0 bases and J lost 0 bases; the stretch between them is 8 bases long. The CDR3 spans 15 residues, from the cysteine through the phenylalanine. The CDR3 DNA has 45 bases and is translated from base 1. CDR1 is given as MNHEY and CDR2 as SVGAGI, both from the germline V gene. The paper's findings and limits, for the study overall: In the allografts of patients with donor T cell macrochimerism, GvH to HvG T cell clonal ratios were high. Early after transplant, peak levels of circulating GvH clones were associated with declines in HvG clones. The conclusions were limited by the relatively low number and heterogeneity of the intestinal transplant patients. GvH clones were detected in recipient bone marrow, and some of these GvH clones were observed earlier in ileal mucosa or blood, consistent with an intestinal mucosal origin.

The input for sequencing was unstimulated CD4+ T cells sorted from spleen or lymph node cells, taken before intestinal transplant. This TCR came from a human donor who received an intestinal transplant. Rearrangement joined TRBV6-5 to TRBJ1-2; no confident D gene assignment can be made. The sequenced DNA: TGTGCCAGCAGTTACTCGGCAGCCTCTAACTATGGCTACACCTTC. The encoded protein is CASSYSAASNYGYTF.